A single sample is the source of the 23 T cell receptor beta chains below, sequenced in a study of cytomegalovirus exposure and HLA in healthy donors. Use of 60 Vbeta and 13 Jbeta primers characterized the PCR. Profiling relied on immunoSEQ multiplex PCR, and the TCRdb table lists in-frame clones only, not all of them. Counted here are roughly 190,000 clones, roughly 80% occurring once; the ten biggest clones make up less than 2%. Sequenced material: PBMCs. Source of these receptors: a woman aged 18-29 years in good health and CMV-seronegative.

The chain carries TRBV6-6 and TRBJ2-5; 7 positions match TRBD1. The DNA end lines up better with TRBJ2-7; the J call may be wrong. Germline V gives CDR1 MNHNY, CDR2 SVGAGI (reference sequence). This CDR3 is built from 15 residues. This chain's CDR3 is CASSYLTGQAYEQYF. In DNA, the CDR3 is TGTGCCAGCAGTTACCTGACAGGGCAGGCCTACGAGCAGTACTTC.

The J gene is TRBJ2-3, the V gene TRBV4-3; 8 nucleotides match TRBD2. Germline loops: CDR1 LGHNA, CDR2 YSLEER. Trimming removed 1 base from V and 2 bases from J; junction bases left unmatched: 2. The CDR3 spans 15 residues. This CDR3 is CASSQGTSHTDTQYF. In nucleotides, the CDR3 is TGCGCCAGCAGCCAAGGGACTAGCCACACAGATACGCAGTATTTT.

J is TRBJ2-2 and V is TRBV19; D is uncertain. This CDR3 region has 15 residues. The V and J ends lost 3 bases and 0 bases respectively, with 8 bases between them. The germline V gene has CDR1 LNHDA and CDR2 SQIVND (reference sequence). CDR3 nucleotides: TGTGCCAGTAGTATGGTCACTCCGAACACCGGGGAGCTGTTTTTT. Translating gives CASSMVTPNTGELFF. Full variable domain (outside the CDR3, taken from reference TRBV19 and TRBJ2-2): DGGITQSPKYLFRKEGQNVTLSCEQNLNHDAMYWYRQDPGQGLRLIYYSQIVNDFQKGDIAEGYSVSREKKESFPLTVTSAQKNPTAFYLCASSMVTPNTGELFFGEGSRLTVL.

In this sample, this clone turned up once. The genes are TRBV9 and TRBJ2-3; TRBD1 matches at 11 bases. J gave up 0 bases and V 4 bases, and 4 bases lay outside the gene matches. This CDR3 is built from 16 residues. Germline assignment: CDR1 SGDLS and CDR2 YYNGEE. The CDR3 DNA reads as TGTGCCAGCAGCAGGGGGACAGGGGGTAGCACAGATACGCAGTATTTT. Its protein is CASSRGTGGSTDTQYF.

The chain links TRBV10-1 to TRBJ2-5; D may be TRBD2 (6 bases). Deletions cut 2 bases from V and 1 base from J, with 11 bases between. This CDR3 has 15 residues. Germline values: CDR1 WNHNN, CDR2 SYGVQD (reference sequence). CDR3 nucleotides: TGCGCCAGCAGTGAGATTGGCGGGACCCAAGAGACCCAGTACTTC. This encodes CASSEIGGTQETQYF.

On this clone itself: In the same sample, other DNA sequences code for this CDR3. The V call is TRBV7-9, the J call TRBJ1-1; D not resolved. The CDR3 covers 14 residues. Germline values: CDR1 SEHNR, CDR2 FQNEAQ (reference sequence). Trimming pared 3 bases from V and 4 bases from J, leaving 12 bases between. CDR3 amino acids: CASSFEEVSTEAFF. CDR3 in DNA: TGTGCCAGCAGCTTTGAGGAGGTAAGCACTGAAGCTTTCTTT.

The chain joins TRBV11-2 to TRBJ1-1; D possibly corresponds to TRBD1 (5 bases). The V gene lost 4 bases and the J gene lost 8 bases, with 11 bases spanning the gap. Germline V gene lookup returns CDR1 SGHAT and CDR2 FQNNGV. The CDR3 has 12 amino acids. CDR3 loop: CASSWGETEAFF. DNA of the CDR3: TGTGCCAGCAGCTGGGGGGAAACCGAAGCTTTCTTT.

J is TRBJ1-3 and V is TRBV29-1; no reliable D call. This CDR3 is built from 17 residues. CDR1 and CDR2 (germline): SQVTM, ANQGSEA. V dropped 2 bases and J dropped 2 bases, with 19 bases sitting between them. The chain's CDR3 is CSVELASSRYPGNTIYF. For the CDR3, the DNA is TGCAGCGTTGAATTAGCTTCGTCTAGGTATCCTGGAAACACCATATATTTT.

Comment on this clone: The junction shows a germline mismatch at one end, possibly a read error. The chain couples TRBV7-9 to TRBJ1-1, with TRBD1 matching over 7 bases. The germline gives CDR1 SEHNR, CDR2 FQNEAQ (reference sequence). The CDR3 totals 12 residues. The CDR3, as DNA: TGTTCCAGCAGCTCGACAGGGCCTGAAGCTTTCTTT. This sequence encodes CSSSSTGPEAFF.

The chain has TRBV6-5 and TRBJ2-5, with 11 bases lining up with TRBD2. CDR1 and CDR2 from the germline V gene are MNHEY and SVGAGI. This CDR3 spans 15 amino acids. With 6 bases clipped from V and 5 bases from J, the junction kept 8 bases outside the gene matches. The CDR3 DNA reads TGTGCCAGCAGCGCCACTAGCGGGAGTACCGAGACCCAGTACTTC. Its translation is CASSATSGSTETQYF.

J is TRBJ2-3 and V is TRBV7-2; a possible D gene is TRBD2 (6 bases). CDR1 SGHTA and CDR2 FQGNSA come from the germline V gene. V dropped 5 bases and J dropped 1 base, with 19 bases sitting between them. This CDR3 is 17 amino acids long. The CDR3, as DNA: TGTGCCAGCAGCCAACCTGGAGGGGCGCGCGGCACAGATACGCAGTATTTT. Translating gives CASSQPGGARGTDTQYF.

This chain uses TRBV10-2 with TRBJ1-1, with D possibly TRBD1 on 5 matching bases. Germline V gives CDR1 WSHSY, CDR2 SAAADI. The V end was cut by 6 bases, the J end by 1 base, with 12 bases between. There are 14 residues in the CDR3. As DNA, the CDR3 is TGCGCCAGCAGGGACACCGGGAGGAACACTGAAGCTTTCTTT. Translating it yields CASRDTGRNTEAFF.

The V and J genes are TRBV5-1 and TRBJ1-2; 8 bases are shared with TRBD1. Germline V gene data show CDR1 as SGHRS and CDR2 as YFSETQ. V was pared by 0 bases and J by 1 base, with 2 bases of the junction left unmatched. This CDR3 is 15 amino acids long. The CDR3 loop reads CASSLAGGGNYGYTF. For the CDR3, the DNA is TGCGCCAGCAGCTTGGCAGGGGGCGGTAACTATGGCTACACCTTC.

The DNA for the CDR3 is TGTGCCAGCAGCCGAACAGGGGACAGTGGAAACACCATATATTTT. Encoded protein: CASSRTGDSGNTIYF. This chain uses TRBV6-1 with TRBJ1-3, with 7 bases identical to TRBD1. With 6 bases clipped from V and 3 bases from J, the junction kept 8 bases outside the gene matches. Germline V CDR1 and CDR2: MNHNS, SASEGT. CDR3 size: 15 residues.

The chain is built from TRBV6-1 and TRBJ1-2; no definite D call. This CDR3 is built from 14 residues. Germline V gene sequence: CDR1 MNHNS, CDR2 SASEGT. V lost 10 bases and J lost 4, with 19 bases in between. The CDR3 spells CATNPMRSPYGYTF. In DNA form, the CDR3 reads TGTGCCACCAATCCAATGCGCTCCCCCTATGGCTACACCTTC.

The CDR3: CASSKTGRTPYEQYF. In DNA form, the CDR3 reads TGTGCCAGCAGTAAAACAGGGCGGACCCCCTACGAGCAGTACTTC. This chain connects TRBV28 to TRBJ2-7, with D perhaps TRBD1 (6 bases). The CDR3 runs to 15 residues. V was trimmed by 5 bases and J by 2 bases, leaving 16 bases between them. Germline V lookup: CDR1 MDHEN, CDR2 SYDVKM.

The CDR3 nucleotides are TGTGCCAGCACCACAGGGACAGATACGCAGTATTTT. Its protein product is CASTTGTDTQYF. The chain employs TRBV6-1 and TRBJ2-3; D might be TRBD1 (6 bases). V was clipped by 7 bases and J by 3 bases, with 8 bases between them. The CDR3 sequence is 12 residues long. The germline CDR1 and CDR2 sequences are MNHNS and SASEGT.

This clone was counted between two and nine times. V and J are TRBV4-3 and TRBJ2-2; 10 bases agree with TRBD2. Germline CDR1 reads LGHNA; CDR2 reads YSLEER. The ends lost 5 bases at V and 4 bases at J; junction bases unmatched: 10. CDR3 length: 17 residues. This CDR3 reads CASSSSLAGVTTGELFF. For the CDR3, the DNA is TGCGCCAGCAGCAGTAGTCTAGCGGGAGTAACCACCGGGGAGCTGTTTTTT.

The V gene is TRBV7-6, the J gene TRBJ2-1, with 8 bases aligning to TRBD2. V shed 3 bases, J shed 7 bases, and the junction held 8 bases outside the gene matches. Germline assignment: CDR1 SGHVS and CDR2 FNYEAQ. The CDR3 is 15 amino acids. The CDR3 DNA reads TGTGCCAGCAGCTTTTCTGTAGCGGGGTTTAATGAGCAGTTCTTC. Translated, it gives CASSFSVAGFNEQFF.

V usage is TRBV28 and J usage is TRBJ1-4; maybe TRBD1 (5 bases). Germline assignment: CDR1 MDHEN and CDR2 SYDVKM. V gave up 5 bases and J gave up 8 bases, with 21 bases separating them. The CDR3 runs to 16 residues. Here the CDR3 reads CASSGRRGPLDEKLFF. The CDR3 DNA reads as TGTGCCAGCAGTGGGCGGCGGGGACCCCTCGACGAAAAACTGTTTTTT.

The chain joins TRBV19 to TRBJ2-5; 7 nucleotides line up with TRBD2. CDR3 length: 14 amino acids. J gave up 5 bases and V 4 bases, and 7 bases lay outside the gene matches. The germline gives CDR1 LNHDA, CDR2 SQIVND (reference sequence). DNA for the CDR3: TGTGCCAGTAGTACAACCGGGACTACTGAGACCCAGTACTTC. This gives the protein CASSTTGTTETQYF. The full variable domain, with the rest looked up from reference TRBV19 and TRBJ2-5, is DGGITQSPKYLFRKEGQNVTLSCEQNLNHDAMYWYRQDPGQGLRLIYYSQIVNDFQKGDIAEGYSVSREKKESFPLTVTSAQKNPTAFYLCASSTTGTTETQYFGPGTRLLVL.

In DNA form, the CDR3 reads TGTGCCAGCAGCGTAGCGGGTGGGTGGACAGATACGCAGTATTTT. This translates into CASSVAGGWTDTQYF. The chain recombines TRBV9 with TRBJ2-3; no clear D gene. The CDR3 is made up of 15 amino acids. V dropped 0 bases and J dropped 3 bases, with 11 bases sitting between them. Germline assignment: CDR1 SGDLS and CDR2 YYNGEE.

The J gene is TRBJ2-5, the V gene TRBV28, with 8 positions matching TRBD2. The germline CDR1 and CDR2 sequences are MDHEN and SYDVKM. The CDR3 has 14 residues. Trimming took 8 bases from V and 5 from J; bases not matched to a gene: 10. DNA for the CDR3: TGTGCCAGCTCACCGGGAGGGGCGAGGGAGACCCAGTACTTC. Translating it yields CASSPGGARETQYF.